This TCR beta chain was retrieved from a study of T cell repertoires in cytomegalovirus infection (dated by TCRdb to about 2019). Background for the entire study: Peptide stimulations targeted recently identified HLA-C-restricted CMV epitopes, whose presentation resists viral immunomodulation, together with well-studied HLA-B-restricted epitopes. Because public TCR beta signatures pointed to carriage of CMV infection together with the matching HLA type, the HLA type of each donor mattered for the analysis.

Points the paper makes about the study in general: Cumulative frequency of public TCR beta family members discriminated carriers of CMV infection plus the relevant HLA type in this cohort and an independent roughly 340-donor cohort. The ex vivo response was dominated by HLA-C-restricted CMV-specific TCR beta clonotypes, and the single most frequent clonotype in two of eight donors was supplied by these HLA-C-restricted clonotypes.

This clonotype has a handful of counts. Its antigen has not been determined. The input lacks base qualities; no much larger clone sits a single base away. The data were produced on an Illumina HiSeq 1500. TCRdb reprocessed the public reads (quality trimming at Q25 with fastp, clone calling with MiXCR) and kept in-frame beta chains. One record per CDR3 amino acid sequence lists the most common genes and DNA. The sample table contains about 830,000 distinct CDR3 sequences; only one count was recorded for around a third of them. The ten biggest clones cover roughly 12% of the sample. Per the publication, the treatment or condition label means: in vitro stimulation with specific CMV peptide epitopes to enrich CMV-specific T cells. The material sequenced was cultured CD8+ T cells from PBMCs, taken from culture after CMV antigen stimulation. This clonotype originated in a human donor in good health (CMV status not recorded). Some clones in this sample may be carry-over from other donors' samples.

The nucleotide sequence is given as TGCAGCGTGGACAGGGAATACGGCTATGGCTACACCTTC. It translates as CSVDREYGYGYTF. The chain is assembled from TRBV29-1 and TRBJ1-2; 8 bases in the middle match TRBD1. CDR1 and CDR2 are drawn from the germline V gene: SQVTM, ANQGSEA. From cysteine to phenylalanine, the CDR3 is 13 amino acids long. Left in the record is the CDR3 DNA by itself, 39 bases read in frame from the first base. V and J are trimmed by 6 bases and 4 bases, and the gene matches miss 7 bases of the junction.